The T cell receptor (beta chain) under discussion was sequenced for a study of neurological immune-mediated disorders. TCRdb re-analysed the 5' RACE reads in MiXCR, keeping a single row per CDR3 protein. The sample consists of about 46,000 distinct CDR3 sequences, around 1.9% of them appearing once. The CDR3 has 12 amino acids. Per germline, CDR1 SGHRS and CDR2 YFSETQ. V was trimmed by 0 bases and J by 8 bases, leaving 6 bases between them. This clonotype occurred many times. The specimen was PBMCs. The chain recombines TRBV5-1 with TRBJ2-1, with D unclear. The receptor was derived from a woman in her 40s with multiple sclerosis. The CDR3 spells CASSLEDDEQFF. The CDR3 DNA reads as TGCGCCAGCAGCTTGGAGGATGATGAGCAGTTCTTC.